This T cell receptor beta chain was obtained from a study of beta chain features in type 1 diabetes. Study-wide results and limits: When VDJ junctions were examined, type 1 diabetes patients showed fewer insertions and more deletions.

The isolated RNA, all of it, was reverse transcribed, so expressed TCRB transcripts were what got sequenced. A few million reads were obtained on average from naive, central memory and regulatory T cell samples. Some clones are missing from TCRdb's copy, which holds only in-frame ones; the method was immunoSEQ multiplex PCR. The sample has about 290,000 clones, about 8.5% seen once. Trimming pared 8 bases from V and 5 bases from J, leaving 12 bases between. This CDR3 spans 12 amino acids. Germline values: CDR1 MNHNY, CDR2 SVGAGI (reference sequence). This clone has more than one count but fewer than ten. The antigen remains unidentified. The same CDR3 is also encoded by other DNA sequences in this sample. Per donor, one heparinised blood draw averaged about 116 mL.

Sequencing used central memory CD4+ T cells from blood. The sequence was obtained from a woman younger than 30 in good health. V is TRBV6-6 and J is TRBJ2-5; possibly TRBD1 or TRBD2 for D (6 bases each). The chain's CDR3 is CASSPGAETQYF. In DNA, the CDR3 is TGTGCCAGCTCCCCGGGGGCGGAGACCCAGTACTTC.